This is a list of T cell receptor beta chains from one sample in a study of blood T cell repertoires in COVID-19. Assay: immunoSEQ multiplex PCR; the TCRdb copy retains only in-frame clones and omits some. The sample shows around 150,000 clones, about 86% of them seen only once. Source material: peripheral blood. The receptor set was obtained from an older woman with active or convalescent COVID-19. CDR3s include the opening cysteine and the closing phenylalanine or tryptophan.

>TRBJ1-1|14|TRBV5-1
CASSTSRGNTEAFF
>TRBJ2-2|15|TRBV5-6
CASSGTGEVTGELFF
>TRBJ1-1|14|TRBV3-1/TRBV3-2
CAVQTGGTNTEAFF
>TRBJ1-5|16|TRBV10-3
CAISGSPGSTNQPQHF
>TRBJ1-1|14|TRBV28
CASSLPGQNTEAFF
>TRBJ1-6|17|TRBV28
CASSPAGTGGRTSPLHF
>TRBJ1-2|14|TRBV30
CAWSDFGTGAGYTF
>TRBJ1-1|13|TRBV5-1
CASRETENTEAFF
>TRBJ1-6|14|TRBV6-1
CASSEPTYNSPLHF
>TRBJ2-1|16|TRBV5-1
CASSRTSGGSYNEQFF
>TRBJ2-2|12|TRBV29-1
CSANQGGGELFF
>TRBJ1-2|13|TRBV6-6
CASSLNGQGGYTF
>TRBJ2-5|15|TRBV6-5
CASSPSTGGRETQYF